The clone carrying this TCR beta chain was counted only a few times. Antigen specificity is unknown. This entry is derived from a study of type 1 and type 2 diabetes patients. Study details: Magnetic bead positive selection isolated CD4+ or CD8+ T cells from PBMCs. Findings and limits, study-wide: A median of one highly-expanded CD4+ clone, covering roughly 3.9% of reads, occurred in type 2 diabetes.

Germline loops: CDR1 MGHRA, CDR2 YSYEKL. CDR3 length: 14 amino acids. J lost 8 bases, V lost 4 bases, and 7 bases had no gene match. Amplification started from genomic DNA. A primer set of 30 forward and 13 reverse primers amplified the CDR3. One entry per CDR3 protein results from TCRdb running MiXCR on the multiplex PCR reads. Of 280,000 or so distinct CDR3 sequences in the sample, approximately 45% were seen once. This chain joins TRBV4-1 and TRBJ2-1, with 8 bases aligning to TRBD2. This sequence originates from a young man with type 2 diabetes. The sequencing sample was made of peripheral blood mononuclear cells (PBMCs). The DNA for the CDR3 is TGCGCCAGCAGCCTCCCGGGACTAGATCATGAGCAGTTCTTC. Its translation is CASSLPGLDHEQFF.